Listed here are 15 T cell receptor beta chains from one sample, sequenced in a study of CXCR3-negative and CXCR3-positive naive CD8 T cells. No antigen is known for these receptors. The TRB libraries of cDNA were built by UMI-labeled 5' RACE. From its re-call of the 5' RACE reads, TCRdb lists each CDR3 protein once, without DNA. This sample carries roughly 120,000 distinct CDR3 sequences, with 0.59% going to the ten biggest clones. General study points: Naive cells positive for CXCR3 carried more hydrophobic TRB CDR3s than CXCR3-negative ones.

Material for sequencing was naive CXCR3+ CD8+ T cells from blood. Subset in this sample: CD45RO-CCR7+CD27+CD95- naive CD8+ T cells expressing CXCR3 (TNR3+). Receptor source: a human donor in good health. Some clones in this sample may be carry-over from other donors' samples.

The chain links TRBV20-1 to TRBJ2-7; TCRdb names TRBD1, which stays unverified in the absence of DNA. This CDR3 comprises 13 residues. Germline CDR1 reads DFQATT; CDR2 reads SNEGSKA (reference sequence). The CDR3 spells CSAPRDESYEQYF.

This chain joins TRBV5-1 and TRBJ1-1. Germline V lookup: CDR1 SGHRS, CDR2 YFSETQ. This CDR3 is built from 13 residues. The CDR3 sequence is CASSLSLNTEAFF.

The rearrangement uses TRBV28 and TRBJ2-1; TCRdb picks TRBD1, but there is no DNA to check that call. The germline gives CDR1 MDHEN, CDR2 SYDVKM. This CDR3 has 16 residues. The CDR3 is CASVNRPGGAWNEQFF. Using reference TRBV28 and TRBJ2-1 for the parts outside the CDR3, the full variable domain is DVKVTQSSRYLVKRTGEKVFLECVQDMDHENMFWYRQDPGLGLRLIYFSYDVKMKEKGDIPEGYSVSREKKERFSLILESASTNQTSMYLCASVNRPGGAWNEQFFGPGTRLTVL.

The chain uses TRBV4-1 and TRBJ2-1; absent DNA, TCRdb's TRBD2 call cannot be checked. Germline V gives CDR1 MGHRA, CDR2 YSYEKL. There are 16 residues in the CDR3. This CDR3 is CASSQRQGRAANEQFF.

The chain combines TRBV4-3 with TRBJ1-1. Germline loops: CDR1 LGHNA, CDR2 YSLEER. The CDR3 spans 17 residues. This chain's CDR3 is CASSQDTLSRMNTEAFF.

The rearrangement links TRBV12-3 or TRBV12-4 to TRBJ2-3. The length of the CDR3 is 12 residues. CDR3 protein: CASSRVEDTQYF.

The gene calls are TRBV10-1 and TRBJ2-2. The germline CDR1 and CDR2 sequences are WNHNN and SYGVQD (reference sequence). The CDR3 has 11 residues. The CDR3 spells CASSGTGELFF.

V gene TRBV29-1 combines with J gene TRBJ2-1; lacking DNA, the TRBD1 call made by TCRdb goes unchecked. Germline CDR1 is SQVTM and CDR2 is ANQGSEA. This CDR3 contains 12 residues. The chain's CDR3 is CSIDRGSDEQFF.

V usage is TRBV30 and J usage is TRBJ1-1. Germline values: CDR1 GTSNPN, CDR2 SVGIG (reference sequence). This CDR3 is built from 12 residues. Here the CDR3 reads CAWIGMNTEAFF.

The genes are TRBV29-1 and TRBJ1-1. The CDR3 has 13 residues. The germline CDR1 and CDR2 sequences are SQVTM and ANQGSEA. CDR3 in amino acids: CSVTTDVNTEALF.

The rearrangement links TRBV27 to TRBJ1-1; TCRdb calls TRBD1, which cannot be checked without DNA. Germline CDR1 and CDR2: MNHEY and SMNVEV (reference sequence). The CDR3 loop spans 15 amino acids. CDR3 loop: CASGSAGQGGSEAFF.

This chain joins TRBV14 and TRBJ2-3; TCRdb outputs TRBD1, but without DNA this stays unchecked. The V gene's germline CDR1 is SGHDN and CDR2 FVKESK. The CDR3 sequence is 18 residues long. This CDR3 is CASSHSRRQGTYTDTQYF. Looking up the rest from reference TRBV14 and TRBJ2-3 gives the full variable domain: EAGVTQFPSHSVIEKGQTVTLRCDPISGHDNLYWYRRVMGKEIKFLLHFVKESKQDESGMPNNRFLAERTGGTYSTLKVQPAELEDSGVYFCASSHSRRQGTYTDTQYFGPGTRLTVL.

The chain has TRBV12-3 or TRBV12-4 and TRBJ2-7; TCRdb's assignment of TRBD2 cannot be checked, as there is no DNA. The CDR3 is made up of 12 amino acids. Here the CDR3 reads CASSPAWGEQYF.

The chain has TRBV29-1 and TRBJ1-1; TCRdb's D call of TRBD1 is untestable without DNA. The CDR3 length is 11 residues. CDR1 and CDR2 (germline): SQVTM, ANQGSEA. Here the CDR3 reads CSTGSDTEAFF.

The chain uses TRBV29-1 and TRBJ2-7; TCRdb returns TRBD1, unconfirmable since there is no DNA. CDR1 SQVTM and CDR2 ANQGSEA come from the germline V gene. This CDR3 region has 12 residues. CDR3 amino acids: CSVPGGGYEQYF.